The next 28 T cell receptor beta chains were all read from a single sample in a study of cytomegalovirus exposure and HLA in healthy donors. PCR was performed using 60 Vbeta and 13 Jbeta primers. Profiled with immunoSEQ multiplex PCR; TCRdb holds only in-frame clones, not every one. The profile shows 100,000 or so clones, 79% of them singletons. The sequencing sample was made of PBMCs. These receptors were collected from a woman in her 40s in good health and CMV-seronegative.

This sequence joins TRBV4-1 and TRBJ2-1, with TRBD2 identical over 12 bases. The trim removed 4 bases at V and 4 bases at J, leaving 2 bases unmatched. Looked up from germline, CDR1 is MGHRA and CDR2 is YSYEKL. The CDR3 is 15 residues long. CDR3 amino acids: CASSPSGGGYNEQFF. The CDR3 coding sequence is TGCGCCAGCAGCCCTAGCGGGGGGGGATACAATGAGCAGTTCTTC.

Notes on this clone: Compared with germline, one end of the junction differs, possibly owing to a read error. The genes are TRBV7-9 and TRBJ2-7; D remains ambiguous. The CDR3 totals 12 residues. CDR1 and CDR2 (germline): SEHNR, FQNEAQ (reference sequence). The CDR3 DNA is TGTTCCAGCAGCCTTTACAGCTACGAGCAGTACTTC. Translation: CSSSLYSYEQYF.

V gene TRBV19 combines with J gene TRBJ2-1; 9 positions match TRBD1. From germline, CDR1 is LNHDA and CDR2 SQIVND (reference sequence). Trimming cost V 4 bases and J 2 bases; bases outside gene matches: 3. The CDR3 extends over 15 amino acids. CDR3 sequence reads: CASSTTGGAYNEQFF. As DNA, the CDR3 is TGTGCCAGTAGTACCACAGGGGGCGCCTACAATGAGCAGTTCTTC.

The J gene is TRBJ2-7, the V gene TRBV7-2; 12 positions match TRBD2. Trimming removed 5 bases from V and 4 bases from J; junction bases left unmatched: 15. This CDR3 spans 18 amino acids. Germline values: CDR1 SGHTA, CDR2 FQGNSA. The CDR3 DNA sequence: TGTGCCAGCAGCCCCCTAGGGTGGGCTAGCGGGAGGGGTTACGAGCAGTACTTC. Encoded protein: CASSPLGWASGRGYEQYF.

The V call is TRBV2, the J call TRBJ2-1; D is ambiguous. CDR3 length equals 13 residues. Germline V gives CDR1 SNHLY, CDR2 FYNNEI. Deletions cut 3 bases from V and 4 bases from J, with 7 bases between. The chain's CDR3 is CASSDQKYNEQFF. CDR3 in DNA: TGTGCCAGCAGTGACCAGAAGTACAATGAGCAGTTCTTC.

This clone was counted only a few times. The chain has TRBV4-1 and TRBJ2-4; D call uncertain. V lost 3 bases and J 1 base, leaving 7 bases between the germline ends. The CDR3 runs to 14 residues. CDR1 is MGHRA, CDR2 YSYEKL, per germline. The CDR3 DNA follows: TGCGCCAGCAGCCAGAACTGGGCCAAAAACATTCAGTACTTC. It specifies CASSQNWAKNIQYF.

The J gene is TRBJ1-2, the V gene TRBV4-3; D gene uncertain. The ends were cut back, 1 base at V and 7 bases at J, with 13 bases in the middle. This CDR3 is built from 14 residues. Germline lookup yields CDR1 LGHNA and CDR2 YSLEER. Here the CDR3 reads CASSQGGGLGGYTF. The CDR3 bases are TGCGCCAGCAGCCAAGGCGGAGGGCTAGGTGGCTACACCTTC.

In this sample, this clone turned up once. V usage is TRBV6-5 and J usage is TRBJ1-4; D is ambiguous. The germline V gene has CDR1 MNHEY and CDR2 SVGAGI. V gave up 4 bases and J gave up 1 base, with 10 bases separating them. The CDR3 spans 15 residues. CDR3 bases: TGTGCCAGCAGTTCCCCGCGGGGAACTAATGAAAAACTGTTTTTT. This translates into CASSSPRGTNEKLFF.

This clone appeared a single time. The chain uses TRBV14 and TRBJ2-3, with a possible D match to TRBD1 (5 bases). V shed 0 bases and J shed 6 bases, with 7 bases lying between them. CDR1 SGHDN and CDR2 FVKESK come from the germline V gene. CDR3 length: 13 residues. CDR3 in amino acids: CASSQDPGDTQYF. As DNA, the CDR3 is TGTGCCAGCAGCCAAGATCCAGGGGATACGCAGTATTTT.

The CDR3 coding sequence is TGTGCCATCAGTGAGACCCAACAGGGGACCCGCACAGATACGCAGTATTTT. Translation: CAISETQQGTRTDTQYF. The V call is TRBV10-3, the J call TRBJ2-3, with 7 bases aligning to TRBD1. Germline trimming cut 2 bases from V and 1 base from J; bases unmatched to any gene: 9. The CDR3 runs to 17 residues. Germline V gives CDR1 ENHRY, CDR2 SYGVKD.

V is TRBV6-9 and J is TRBJ2-7, with D uncertain. The CDR3 has 14 residues. V lost 7 bases and J 0 bases, leaving 13 bases between the germline ends. The germline V gene has CDR1 MNHGY and CDR2 SVAAGI. CDR3 in DNA: TGTGCCAGCAACACCGACTGGAGCTCCTACGAGCAGTACTTC. Its protein is CASNTDWSSYEQYF.

This clone appeared once. The J gene is TRBJ2-5, the V gene TRBV5-4, with 7 bases fitting TRBD1. The DNA end lines up better with TRBJ2-7; the J call may be wrong. The CDR3 extends over 15 amino acids. Germline assignment: CDR1 SGHNT and CDR2 YYREEE (reference sequence). The CDR3 coding sequence is TGTGCCAGCAGCTTGGGACAGGGTCCCACCTACGAGCAGTACTTC. As protein: CASSLGQGPTYEQYF.

This chain joins TRBV7-9 and TRBJ2-5; D possibly corresponds to TRBD2 (6 bases). The germline CDR1 and CDR2 sequences are SEHNR and FQNEAQ (reference sequence). This CDR3 has 15 residues. Trimming stripped 1 base from V and 2 bases from J, with 11 bases between. The CDR3 reads CASSLVPREQETQYF. CDR3 sequence (DNA): TGTGCCAGCAGCTTAGTCCCCCGGGAGCAAGAGACCCAGTACTTC.

CDR3 in amino acids: CAWSAGRAYNSPLHF. DNA of the CDR3: TGTGCCTGGAGTGCGGGGAGAGCCTATAATTCACCCCTCCACTTT. J is TRBJ1-6 and V is TRBV30, with D unresolved. CDR3 length: 15 amino acids. Trimming stripped 1 base from V and 2 bases from J, with 9 bases between. Germline-derived CDR1 and CDR2 are GTSNPN and SVGIG (reference sequence). Combining the CDR3 with reference TRBV30 and TRBJ1-6 gives the whole variable domain SQTIHQWPATLVQPVGSPLSLECTVEGTSNPNLYWYRQAAGRGLQLLFYSVGIGQISSEVPQNLSASRPQDRQFILSSKKLLLSDSGFYLCAWSAGRAYNSPLHFGNGTRLTVT.

Notes on this clone: One end of the junction fails to match germline, which may point to a read error. The V gene is TRBV7-9, the J gene TRBJ2-7, with D hard to call. Germline CDR1 is SEHNR and CDR2 is FQNEAQ (reference sequence). CDR3 length: 11 residues. The CDR3 nucleotides are TGTTCCAGCAGCCCCCTCCACGAGCAGTACTTC. Amino acids: CSSSPLHEQYF. The complete variable domain, with remaining parts taken from reference TRBV7-9 and TRBJ2-7, reads DTGVSQNPRHKITKRGQNVTFRCDPISEHNRLYWYRQTLGQGPEFLTYFQNEAQLEKSRLLSDRFSAERPKGSFSTLEIQRTEQGDSAMYLCSSSPLHEQYFGPGTRLTVT.

The V gene is TRBV2, the J gene TRBJ2-3; TRBD2 matches at 9 bases. V lost 1 base, J lost 4 bases, and 0 bases stayed unmatched. The CDR3 loop spans 14 amino acids. Germline V gene data show CDR1 as SNHLY and CDR2 as FYNNEI. CDR3: CASSEERGADTQYF. The CDR3 DNA follows: TGTGCCAGCAGTGAAGAGCGGGGGGCAGATACGCAGTATTTT.

This chain uses TRBV5-6 with TRBJ2-5; the D is unclear. The CDR3 covers 11 residues. Trimming removed 6 bases from V and 5 bases from J, with 8 bases in between. CDR1 and CDR2 (germline): SGHDT, YYEEEE. The CDR3 nucleotides are TGTGCCAGCAACCGCCGGGAGACCCAGTACTTC. Translated: CASNRRETQYF.

The chain joins TRBV19 to TRBJ2-2, with 9 positions matching TRBD1. The ends lost 3 bases at V and 5 bases at J; junction bases unmatched: 4. The germline V gene has CDR1 LNHDA and CDR2 SQIVND (reference sequence). This CDR3 has 15 residues. The chain's CDR3 is CASSMDRGGTGELFF. CDR3 DNA sequence: TGTGCCAGTAGTATGGACAGGGGAGGTACCGGGGAGCTGTTTTTT. Supplemented by reference TRBV19 and TRBJ2-2, the full variable domain reads DGGITQSPKYLFRKEGQNVTLSCEQNLNHDAMYWYRQDPGQGLRLIYYSQIVNDFQKGDIAEGYSVSREKKESFPLTVTSAQKNPTAFYLCASSMDRGGTGELFFGEGSRLTVL.

The chain is built from TRBV2 and TRBJ2-5; TRBD2 matches 11 bases. From germline, CDR1 is SNHLY and CDR2 FYNNEI. This CDR3 is built from 15 residues. J lost 5 bases, V lost 8 bases, and 10 bases had no gene match. The CDR3 here is CASRLLAGVKETQYF. The CDR3 DNA is TGTGCCAGCCGGTTACTAGCGGGAGTTAAGGAGACCCAGTACTTC.

This clone was seen only a few times. One junction end disagrees with the germline gene, perhaps due to a read error. The J gene is TRBJ1-4, the V gene TRBV5-4; D is unclear. Germline CDR1 SGHNT, CDR2 YYREEE (reference sequence). CDR3 length: 18 residues. In DNA form, the CDR3 reads TGCGCCAGCAGCCAAGATATATCCCCCGCACACGTGAATGAAAAACTGTTTTTT. Translating gives CASSQDISPAHVNEKLFF.

The CDR3 coding sequence is TGTGCCAGCACCGAACCTAAAACCGATGAGCAGTTCTTC. This gives the protein CASTEPKTDEQFF. The chain carries TRBV6-1 and TRBJ2-1; D is unresolved. This CDR3 contains 13 residues. Germline lookup yields CDR1 MNHNS and CDR2 SASEGT. Trimming took 7 bases from V and 8 from J, leaving 15 bases between them.

This rearrangement joins TRBV5-1 to TRBJ2-5; a possible D gene is TRBD2 (6 bases). The CDR3 runs 14 residues. Trimming took off 7 bases at V and 4 bases at J, with 17 bases between the two ends. Germline V gives CDR1 SGHRS, CDR2 YFSETQ. The CDR3 is CASCISGGTETQYF. The CDR3 nucleotides read TGCGCCAGCTGTATCTCCGGGGGAACAGAGACCCAGTACTTC.

This clone was picked up a small number of times. The chain recombines TRBV2 with TRBJ2-6; 7 bases fit TRBD2. The CDR3 extends over 17 amino acids. The germline CDR1 and CDR2 sequences are SNHLY and FYNNEI. With 8 bases clipped from V and 2 bases from J, the junction kept 12 bases outside the gene matches. CDR3 protein: CASSPLVGGAGANVLTF. The CDR3 DNA reads TGTGCCAGCTCCCCCTTGGTGGGGGGGGCTGGGGCCAACGTCCTGACTTTC.

The V call is TRBV11-3, the J call TRBJ1-1, with D unclear. V lost 5 bases and J lost 2, with 9 bases in between. The CDR3 covers 13 residues. CDR1 is SGHNT and CDR2 is YENEEA in the germline V gene. Here the CDR3 DNA reads TGTGCCAGCAGCCCGGGGAGAAACACTGAAGCTTTCTTT. Translated, it gives CASSPGRNTEAFF.

This clone was seen a handful of times. The V and J genes are TRBV6-1 and TRBJ2-7, with 7 bases lining up with TRBD1. Germline V CDR1 and CDR2: MNHNS, SASEGT. This CDR3 region has 13 residues. The V segment lost 5 bases and the J segment 6 bases; nucleotides outside the gene matches: 7. The CDR3 DNA follows: TGTGCCAGCAGTTTTGGAGCAGGGGGCGAGCAGTACTTC. Protein: CASSFGAGGEQYF.

The V and J genes are TRBV2 and TRBJ1-4, with 11 bases identical to TRBD1. CDR1 and CDR2 (germline): SNHLY, FYNNEI. Trimming at V came to 5 bases and at J to 10 bases, leaving 6 bases not matched to a gene. The CDR3 totals 14 residues. CDR3 in DNA: TGTGCCAGCAGTTCGGACAGGGGGCGCGTAAAACTGTTTTTT. Protein: CASSSDRGRVKLFF.

The table lists this clone with a count of one. The chain joins TRBV18 to TRBJ1-5; 7 positions match TRBD1. In germline, CDR1 is KGHSH, CDR2 LQKENI. Unmatched junction bases numbered 2, after V lost 2 bases and J lost 1 base. The CDR3 extends over 15 amino acids. The CDR3 loop reads CASSPTGASNQPQHF. DNA for the CDR3: TGTGCCAGCTCACCAACAGGGGCCAGCAATCAGCCCCAGCATTTT.

The V call is TRBV5-1, the J call TRBJ2-2; possibly TRBD1 for D (6 bases). Between the trimmed V and J ends, which lost 4 bases and 0 bases, there was a span of 10 bases. The germline V gene encodes CDR1 SGHRS and CDR2 YFSETQ. There are 15 residues in the CDR3. This CDR3 is CASSPGTPNTGELFF. CDR3 sequence (DNA): TGCGCCAGCAGCCCCGGGACACCGAACACCGGGGAGCTGTTTTTT.